The 19 T cell receptor beta chains in this list originate from one sample, sequenced in a study of cytotoxic CD8 clonotypes in ibrutinib-treated CLL. Method: immunoSEQ multiplex PCR; TCRdb's copy keeps in-frame clones and lacks some. This sample has some 130,000 clones; 80% to 90% occur once, and the top ten carry about 2%. Here the sequenced sample was PBMCs, taken after 24 months of ibrutinib treatment. Receptors were obtained from a human donor with chronic lymphocytic leukemia.

The chain carries TRBV15 and TRBJ2-7; D may correspond to TRBD1 or TRBD2 (6 bases each). The CDR3 totals 15 residues. In germline, CDR1 is LNHNV, CDR2 YYDKDF (reference sequence). Between the trimmed V and J ends, which lost 0 bases and 2 bases, there was a span of 11 bases. CDR3 sequence: CATSREGGAPYEQYF. The CDR3 region has the DNA TGTGCCACCAGCAGAGAGGGGGGCGCCCCCTACGAGCAGTACTTC.

This clone has a single count. This sequence joins TRBV4-2 and TRBJ1-6, with 7 bases aligning to TRBD1. Germline loops: CDR1 LGHNA, CDR2 YNFKEQ. Trimming cost V 6 bases and J 6 bases; bases outside gene matches: 11. The CDR3 runs to 16 residues. The CDR3 nucleotides read TGTGCCAGCAGAGGAGAAGGAGGGGGCTTTAATTCACCCCTCCACTTT. It encodes CASRGEGGGFNSPLHF.

V gene TRBV28 combines with J gene TRBJ2-7, with no clear D. The V and J ends lost 9 bases and 3 bases respectively, with 21 bases between them. Germline V lookup: CDR1 MDHEN, CDR2 SYDVKM. The CDR3 sequence is 15 residues long. The CDR3 nucleotides read TGTGCCAGAGACCACGGTAGAACCCCAGGCTACGAGCAGTACTTC. This codes for CARDHGRTPGYEQYF.

The chain has TRBV2 and TRBJ1-5; D might be TRBD1 (5 bases). Germline CDR1 and CDR2: SNHLY and FYNNEI. The ends were cut back, 3 bases at V and 2 bases at J, with 14 bases in the middle. This CDR3 comprises 16 residues. CDR3 DNA sequence: TGTGCCAGCAGTGACCCGGGGCGGGGAGGCAATCAGCCCCAGCATTTT. This gives the protein CASSDPGRGGNQPQHF.

The chain links TRBV5-6 to TRBJ1-1, with a tentative D call TRBD1 (6 bases). The CDR3 has 12 residues. V was shortened by 3 bases and J by 8 bases, with 11 bases between the two germline ends. CDR1 and CDR2 from the germline V gene are SGHDT and YYEEEE. CDR3 loop: CASSSGGREAFF. The CDR3 bases are TGTGCCAGCAGCTCCGGGGGCCGGGAAGCTTTCTTT.

The chain recombines TRBV5-6 with TRBJ2-7; 13 bases align to TRBD2. Germline lookup yields CDR1 SGHDT and CDR2 YYEEEE. CDR3 length: 15 residues. The trim removed 1 base at V and 7 bases at J, leaving 5 bases unmatched. The CDR3 protein is CASSLTSGRAGEQYF. The CDR3 nucleotides are TGTGCCAGCAGCTTGACTAGCGGGAGGGCCGGGGAGCAGTACTTC.

The V gene is TRBV19, the J gene TRBJ2-3, with D tentatively TRBD2 (6 bases). The CDR3 runs to 15 residues. Germline assignment: CDR1 LNHDA and CDR2 SQIVND (reference sequence). Trimming took off 5 bases at V and 2 bases at J, with 14 bases between the two ends. The CDR3 DNA sequence: TGTGCCAGTAGTGTCCCAAGCGGGTCCACAGATACGCAGTATTTT. It translates to CASSVPSGSTDTQYF.

This sequence joins TRBV28 and TRBJ1-4, with D possibly matching TRBD1 (5 bases). The CDR3 covers 14 residues. Trimming removed 3 bases from V and 8 bases from J, with 13 bases in between. Germline-derived CDR1 and CDR2 are MDHEN and SYDVKM. Here the CDR3 reads CASSFWQGKEKLFF. The CDR3 region has the DNA TGTGCCAGCAGTTTTTGGCAGGGAAAGGAAAAACTGTTTTTT. Filled out from reference TRBV28 and TRBJ1-4, the complete variable domain reads DVKVTQSSRYLVKRTGEKVFLECVQDMDHENMFWYRQDPGLGLRLIYFSYDVKMKEKGDIPEGYSVSREKKERFSLILESASTNQTSMYLCASSFWQGKEKLFFGSGTQLSVL.

The chain has TRBV19 and TRBJ1-3; a possible D gene is TRBD1 (5 bases). This CDR3 has 14 amino acids. Germline V CDR1 and CDR2: LNHDA, SQIVND (reference sequence). Trimming took off 3 bases at V and 4 bases at J, with 10 bases between the two ends. CDR3 DNA: TGTGCCAGTAGTATCCGGCAGGGAGGAAACACCATATATTTT. The encoded protein is CASSIRQGGNTIYF.

A single count supports this clone. CDR3 in DNA: TGTGCCAGCAGTGCGGCAGGCCTACTTCAAGAGACCCAGTACTTC. This sequence encodes CASSAAGLLQETQYF. The chain links TRBV2 to TRBJ2-5; no firm D call. Germline CDR1 reads SNHLY; CDR2 reads FYNNEI. V was pared by 4 bases and J by 2 bases, with 14 bases between. This CDR3 has 15 amino acids.

This clone is a singleton in its sample. The chain uses TRBV19 and TRBJ1-1, with a tentative D call TRBD1 (6 bases). The germline gives CDR1 LNHDA, CDR2 SQIVND (reference sequence). CDR3 length equals 11 residues. The V gene lost 4 bases and the J gene lost 9 bases, with 9 bases spanning the gap. CDR3 loop: CASSTGVKAFF. The CDR3, as DNA: TGTGCCAGTAGTACAGGGGTTAAAGCTTTCTTT.

The chain carries TRBV28 and TRBJ2-5; maybe TRBD1 (6 bases). Germline CDR1 MDHEN, CDR2 SYDVKM. The CDR3 covers 13 residues. The V gene lost 6 bases and the J gene lost 5 bases, with 13 bases spanning the gap. The CDR3 is CASRTGSGETQYF. The CDR3, as DNA: TGTGCCAGCAGAACAGGGTCGGGTGAGACCCAGTACTTC.

The chain uses TRBV19 and TRBJ1-2; TRBD1 matches 8 bases. From germline, CDR1 is LNHDA and CDR2 SQIVND (reference sequence). V lost 7 bases and J lost 5; bases outside the gene matches: 9. The CDR3 totals 14 residues. The CDR3 loop reads CASTTDRAGYGYTF. DNA for the CDR3: TGTGCCAGTACCACGGACAGGGCGGGGTATGGCTACACCTTC.

The V gene is TRBV19, the J gene TRBJ2-5, with TRBD2 as a possible D gene (9 bases). The CDR3 is 16 amino acids. CDR1 is LNHDA, CDR2 SQIVND, per germline (reference sequence). The V gene lost 4 bases and the J gene lost 2 bases, with 17 bases spanning the gap. The CDR3 spells CASSRGQAGGQETQYF. In nucleotides, the CDR3 is TGTGCCAGTAGTAGGGGACAGGCGGGAGGGCAAGAGACCCAGTACTTC.

The rearrangement joins TRBV9 to TRBJ1-1; the match to TRBD1 covers 9 bases. The CDR3 loop spans 12 amino acids. Germline values: CDR1 SGDLS, CDR2 YYNGEE. After removal of 4 bases from V and 11 bases from J, the junction contained 6 bases not matched to a gene. As DNA, the CDR3 is TGTGCCAGCAGCACAACAGGGGGCGACGCTTTCTTT. Encoded protein: CASSTTGGDAFF.

The chain carries TRBV6-1 and TRBJ2-1; TRBD1 is a possible D gene (5 bases). The length of the CDR3 is 14 residues. Trimming shortened V by 1 base and J by 3 bases, and 7 bases separated the two germline ends. Germline CDR1 reads MNHNS; CDR2 reads SASEGT. Written as DNA, the CDR3 is TGTGCCAGCAGTGAAGATAGGGGCTACAATGAGCAGTTCTTC. It encodes CASSEDRGYNEQFF.

J is TRBJ2-1 and V is TRBV28; 9 bases are shared with TRBD1. The ends lost 3 bases at V and 6 bases at J; junction bases unmatched: 6. Per germline, CDR1 MDHEN and CDR2 SYDVKM. This CDR3 comprises 15 residues. DNA for the CDR3: TGTGCCAGCAGTTTCCCTGGGACAGGGACCAATGAGCAGTTCTTC. Translation: CASSFPGTGTNEQFF.

This clone is a singleton in its sample. The rearrangement uses TRBV6-5 and TRBJ2-7; D may be TRBD2 (6 bases). This CDR3 comprises 14 residues. Trimming pared 2 bases from V and 0 bases from J, leaving 8 bases between. Germline CDR1 MNHEY, CDR2 SVGAGI. The CDR3 region is CASSYGGNSYEQYF. For the CDR3, the DNA is TGTGCCAGCAGTTACGGCGGGAACTCCTACGAGCAGTACTTC.

This chain joins TRBV18 and TRBJ2-7, with D uncertain. CDR3 length: 13 amino acids. The germline CDR1 and CDR2 sequences are KGHSH and LQKENI. V was clipped by 0 bases and J by 2 bases, with 5 bases between them. The CDR3 sequence: CASSPPKTYEQYF. DNA for the CDR3: TGTGCCAGCTCACCACCTAAAACCTACGAGCAGTACTTC.